Listed below are T cell receptor beta chains from one sample, sequenced in a study of beta chain features in type 1 diabetes. Produced via immunoSEQ multiplex PCR; TCRdb's table is partial and in-frame only. The sample holds hundreds of thousands of clones; around 13% are singletons and the top ten take more than 6.5%. The sequenced sample consisted of central memory CD4+ T cells from blood. These receptors all come from a man younger than 40 in good health. Both conserved end residues are part of each CDR3. The D gene is left open where the match is weak. Clone size is not always given. Where it is, it says once, few, many or a class for expanded clones.

v_gene	j_gene	d_gene	abundance	CDR3nt	CDR3aa
TRBV23-1	TRBJ1-2	NA	few	TGCGCCAGCAGCCAACCTCCAGGCTACACCTTC	CASSQPPGYTF
TRBV5-1	TRBJ2-3	NA	NA	TGCGCCAGCAGCTGGGCGATCGAGGGGGGCACAGATACGCAGTATTTT	CASSWAIEGGTDTQYF
TRBV2	TRBJ2-2	NA	few	TGTGCCAGCAGTCCGTATGATAGCACCGGGGAGCTGTTTTTT	CASSPYDSTGELFF
TRBV29-1	TRBJ1-3	NA	NA	TGCAGCGTTGTTTGGGGGCAATCTGGAAACACCATATATTTT	CSVVWGQSGNTIYF
TRBV5-4	TRBJ1-2	NA	NA	TGTGCCAGCAGCTTGGAGAGAAACTATGGCTACACCTTC	CASSLERNYGYTF
TRBV14	TRBJ1-5	NA	NA	TGTGCCAGCAGCACCAAGAGCACTCAGGGCGAGAAATACCAGCCCCAGCATTTT	CASSTKSTQGEKYQPQHF
TRBV2	TRBJ1-2	TRBD1	few	TGTGCCAGCAGTTCGGATGGACAGGGGATTGGTGGCTACACCTTC	CASSSDGQGIGGYTF
TRBV20-1	TRBJ2-2	NA	NA	TGCAGTGCTATGAGGGGGGGGGAGCTGTTTTTT	CSAMRGGELFF
TRBV27	TRBJ1-3	TRBD1	few	TGTGCCAGCAGTTTACGACAGGGACACACCATATATTTT	CASSLRQGHTIYF
TRBV7-7	TRBJ2-1	NA	NA	TGTGCCAGCAGCCTAAGTATCGGGGTTCGGCAGTTCTTC	CASSLSIGVRQFF
TRBV11-3	TRBJ1-2	NA	few	TGTGCCACGATCCACTTAGGACAGAACTATGGCTACACCTTC	CATIHLGQNYGYTF
TRBV6-5	TRBJ1-5	NA	few	TGTGCCAGCAGCCGGCAGGGCACGAATCAGCCCCAGCATTTT	CASSRQGTNQPQHF
TRBV30	TRBJ2-6	NA	few	TGTGCCTGGGGGCACGGGATCTCTGGGGCCAACGTCCTGACTTTC	CAWGHGISGANVLTF
TRBV7-2	TRBJ2-3	NA	few	TGTGCCAGCAGCAGCAGGGGCACAGATACGCAGTATTTT	CASSSRGTDTQYF
TRBV6-4	TRBJ2-1	TRBD2	few	TGTGCCAGCAGAGAGACTAGCGGGGTGAATGAGCAGTTCTTC	CASRETSGVNEQFF
TRBV11-2	TRBJ2-2	TRBD2	NA	TGTGCCAGCAGCAAACCTAGCGGGAGATCTAGCGGGGAGCTGTTTTTT	CASSKPSGRSSGELFF
TRBV5-1	TRBJ2-2	NA	NA	TGCGCCAGCAGTCCGGAGGTAGCGGCGAACACCGGGGAGCTGTTTTTT	CASSPEVAANTGELFF
TRBV4-3	TRBJ1-4	NA	NA	TGCGCCAGCAGCCAAGGATGGGGGCCTAATGAAAAACTGTTTTTT	CASSQGWGPNEKLFF
TRBV11-3	TRBJ2-1	NA	NA	TGTGCCAGCAGCTCAACAAAGTCGAGTGAGCAGTTCTTC	CASSSTKSSEQFF
TRBV6-5	TRBJ2-1	NA	NA	TGTGCCAGCAGTTACTCCGTCTACAATGAGCAGTTCTTC	CASSYSVYNEQFF
TRBV5-4	TRBJ2-3	NA	few	TGTGCCAGCAGCTCGGCAAAGGACGCAGATACGCAGTATTTT	CASSSAKDADTQYF
TRBV6-5	TRBJ2-5	NA	NA	TGTGCCAGCAGCCCCCCCATGGGGGGGACCCAGTACTTC	CASSPPMGGTQYF
TRBV30	TRBJ2-6	NA	NA	TGTGCCTGGAGTCCGACTGGGGTCCTTTCTGGGGCCAACGTCCTGACTTTC	CAWSPTGVLSGANVLTF
TRBV5-1	TRBJ1-1	NA	NA	TGCGCCAGCAGCTTGAAAGGCGTCGCCCGCGCTTTCTTT	CASSLKGVARAFF
TRBV5-6	TRBJ1-5	NA	few	TGTGCCAGCAGCTTGGGTTCGGGTAGCAATCAGCCCCAGCATTTT	CASSLGSGSNQPQHF
TRBV10-3	TRBJ2-7	TRBD1	few	TGTGCCATCAGTGACTTTGAAGGACAGGTGAGCTCCTACGAGCAGTACTTC	CAISDFEGQVSSYEQYF
TRBV5-6	TRBJ1-6	TRBD1	few	TGTGCCAGCAGCCGGGACAGTAGGGAGACTTCACCCCTCCACTTT	CASSRDSRETSPLHF
TRBV19	TRBJ1-1	NA	few	TGTGCCAGTAGTAAGTTACAGGTGGCGAACACTGAAGCTTTCTTT	CASSKLQVANTEAFF
TRBV7-2	TRBJ2-1	NA	many	TGTGCCAGCGGCAGTCATGAGCAGTTCTTC	CASGSHEQFF
TRBV5-5	TRBJ2-3	NA	NA	TGTGCCAGCAGCTTGGACGGCCCCACAGATACGCAGTATTTT	CASSLDGPTDTQYF
TRBV11-1	TRBJ2-1	TRBD1	NA	TGTGCCAGCAGCTTAATGCCAGGGGGCAATGAGCAGTTCTTC	CASSLMPGGNEQFF
TRBV5-8	TRBJ1-2	NA	few	TGTGCCAGCAGCTTGAGTGTAATTAACTATGGCTACACCTTC	CASSLSVINYGYTF
TRBV28	TRBJ1-4	NA	few	TGTGCCAGCCTCGAAATGGGTGCAACTAATGAAAAACTGTTTTTT	CASLEMGATNEKLFF
TRBV11-3	TRBJ2-1	TRBD2	NA	TGTGCCAGCAGCTTTAGGCCGGGACTAGCTTCCTACAATGAGCAGTTCTTC	CASSFRPGLASYNEQFF
TRBV13	TRBJ2-5	TRBD1	few	TGTGCCAGCAGCACGTCGACAGGGCTAGAAGAGACCCAGTACTTC	CASSTSTGLEETQYF
TRBV11-2	TRBJ2-4	TRBD1	few	TGTGCCAGCAGCTCAACCGCGACAGGGTCCAAAAACATTCAGTACTTC	CASSSTATGSKNIQYF
TRBV10-3	TRBJ2-5	NA	many	TGTGCCATCAGTGTGGCCTTCCAAGAGACCCAGTACTTC	CAISVAFQETQYF
TRBV9	TRBJ2-7	NA	NA	TGTGCCAGCAGCGAATCCTTAGGGGTATCGGGCGAGCAGTACTTC	CASSESLGVSGEQYF
TRBV9	TRBJ1-1	NA	NA	TGTGCCAGCAGCGTCCACAGGGATACCACTGAAGCTTTCTTT	CASSVHRDTTEAFF
TRBV7-9	TRBJ1-2	NA	NA	TGTGCCAGCAGCCCCACGCTAACTCAGGGGTATGGCTACACCTTC	CASSPTLTQGYGYTF
TRBV7-2	TRBJ1-1	NA	few	TGTGCCAGCAGCCCTAAAGTGAACAGGGCTTTCGACACTGAAGCTTTCTTT	CASSPKVNRAFDTEAFF
TRBV18	TRBJ1-4	NA	NA	TGTGCCAGCTCACCACTCGGTAATGAAAAACTGTTTTTT	CASSPLGNEKLFF
TRBV12-2	TRBJ2-7	NA	few	TGTGCAAGTCGCCCACGCCCGGGACAGGGTGATTTCCGCTCCTACGAGCAGTACTTC	CASRPRPGQGDFRSYEQYF
TRBV9	TRBJ2-5	TRBD2	NA	TGTGCCAGCAGCGCGGGAGGGGCTAGCGCCGAGACCCAGTACTTC	CASSAGGASAETQYF
TRBV4-3	TRBJ2-3	NA	few	TGCGCCAGCAGCCCAGACGGCACAGATACGCAGTATTTT	CASSPDGTDTQYF
TRBV11-2	TRBJ2-1	TRBD1	many	TGTGCCAGCAGCTTAGCGACTGTGAGGGGGCGCTCCTTCTTC	CASSLATVRGRSFF
TRBV11-2	TRBJ1-5	NA	few	TGTCCACTAAAATTCAGGACACCGACTCCACCCCAGCATTTT	CPLKFRTPTPPQHF
TRBV19	TRBJ2-1	NA	many	TGTGCCAGTAGTAGGCTGGGTGAGCAGTTCTTC	CASSRLGEQFF
TRBV6-5	TRBJ2-5	NA	NA	TGTGCCAGCAGCACTCGCCGGGGCGGGGAGACCCAGTACTTC	CASSTRRGGETQYF
TRBV4-2	TRBJ2-6	NA	few	TGTGCCAGCAGCCGTCCCGGGGTCAGCTCTGGGGCCAACGTCCTGACTTTC	CASSRPGVSSGANVLTF
TRBV27	TRBJ2-1	TRBD2	NA	TGTGCCAGCAGTTTGACTAGCGGCGTTTACAATGAGCAGTTCTTC	CASSLTSGVYNEQFF
TRBV19	TRBJ1-5	NA	few	TGTGCCAGTAGGATGGCTGCAGCCGGGGCCCTCAATCAGCCCCAGCATTTT	CASRMAAAGALNQPQHF
TRBV10-3	TRBJ2-2	NA	NA	NA	CAISEVRRGRTPGSCFF
TRBV18	TRBJ2-2	NA	few	TGTGCCAGCTCACCACCTTCTAACACCGGGGAGCTGTTTTTT	CASSPPSNTGELFF
TRBV30	TRBJ1-5	NA	NA	TGTGCCTGGAGAGGACAGATTAATCAGCCCCAGCATTTT	CAWRGQINQPQHF